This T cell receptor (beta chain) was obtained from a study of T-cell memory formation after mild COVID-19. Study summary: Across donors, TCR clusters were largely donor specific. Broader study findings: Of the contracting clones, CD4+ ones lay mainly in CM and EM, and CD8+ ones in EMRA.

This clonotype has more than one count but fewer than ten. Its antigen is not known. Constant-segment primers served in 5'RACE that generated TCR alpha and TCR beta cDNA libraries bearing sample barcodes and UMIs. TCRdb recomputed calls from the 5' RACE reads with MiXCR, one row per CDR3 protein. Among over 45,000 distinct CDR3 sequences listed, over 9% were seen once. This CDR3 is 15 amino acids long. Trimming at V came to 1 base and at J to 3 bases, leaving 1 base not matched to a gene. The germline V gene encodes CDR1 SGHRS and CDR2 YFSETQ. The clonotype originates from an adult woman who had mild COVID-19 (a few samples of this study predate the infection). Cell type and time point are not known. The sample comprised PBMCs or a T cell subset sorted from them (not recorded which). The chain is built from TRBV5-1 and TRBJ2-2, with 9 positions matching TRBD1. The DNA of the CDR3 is TGCGCCAGCAGCTTGCGACAGGGGGACACCGGGGAGCTGTTTTTT. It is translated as CASSLRQGDTGELFF.